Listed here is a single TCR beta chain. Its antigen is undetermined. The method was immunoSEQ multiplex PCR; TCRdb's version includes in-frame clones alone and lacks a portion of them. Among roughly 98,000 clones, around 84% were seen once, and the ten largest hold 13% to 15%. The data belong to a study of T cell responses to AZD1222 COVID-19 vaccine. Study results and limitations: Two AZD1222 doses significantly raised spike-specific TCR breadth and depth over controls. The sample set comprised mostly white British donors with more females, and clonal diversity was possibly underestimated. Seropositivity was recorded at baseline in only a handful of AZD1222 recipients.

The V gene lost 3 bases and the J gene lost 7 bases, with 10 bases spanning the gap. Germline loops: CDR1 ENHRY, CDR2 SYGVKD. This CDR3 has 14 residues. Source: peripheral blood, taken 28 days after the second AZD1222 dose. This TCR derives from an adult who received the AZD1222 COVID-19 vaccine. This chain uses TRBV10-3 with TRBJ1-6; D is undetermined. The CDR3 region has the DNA TGTGCCATCAGTGAATTACAAGAGAATTCACCCCTCCACTTT. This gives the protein CAISELQENSPLHF.